The present entry profiles one TCR beta chain with its context. Sequencing was performed with immunoSEQ multiplex PCR; in TCRdb, only in-frame clones are kept and a portion is missing. Among 100,000 to 110,000 clones listed, less than 95% were seen once. These data originate in a study of OX40 agonist ivuxolimab in advanced cancers. Trimming cost V 10 bases and J 2 bases, with 18 bases left between them. This CDR3 has 15 amino acids. CDR1 is MNHNS, CDR2 SASEGT, per germline. The gene calls are TRBV6-1 and TRBJ2-1; D perhaps matches TRBD1 (6 bases). The TCR was taken from an adult with an advanced solid tumor such as melanoma, head and neck, liver or kidney cancer. The specimen comprised CD4+ or CD8+ T cells sorted from blood, sampled in a trial of the OX40 agonist ivuxolimab. CDR3 DNA: TGTGCCATCCCACGTGCGAGGGGGACCTACAATGAGCAGTTCTTC. The encoded protein is CAIPRARGTYNEQFF.